This is a list of T cell receptor beta chains from one sample in a study of metastatic and nonmetastatic thyroid tumors. TCRdb re-analyzed the PCR reads using MiXCR. This table holds 32,000 or so clones, about a sixth found once. Source material: blood. These receptors all come from a male donor with papillary thyroid cancer or a benign thyroid nodule (not recorded which). Some clones in this sample may be carry-over from other donors' samples. Both conserved end residues are part of each CDR3. D genes are given only for firm matches. The size of a clone is reported for some rows only, either as once, few or many, or as a class for expanded clones.

>TRBV19|-|TRBJ2-1|TRBD2
TGTGACAGTAGCCGACTAGCGGTCTACAATGAGCAGTTCTTC
CDSSRLAVYNEQFF
>TRBV11-1|many|TRBJ2-7|TRBD2
TGTGCCAGCAGCTCCCCTAGCGGGGCCTCCTACGAGCAGTACTTC
CASSSPSGASYEQYF
>TRBV28|-|TRBJ2-7|-
TGTGCCAGCACCAAGAAAGGGCTCCCTGGATACGAGCAGTACTTC
CASTKKGLPGYEQYF
>TRBV15|few|TRBJ2-1|-
TGTTCCACCAGCAGAGAACTCCCCCTCAGCTCCTACAATGAGCAGTTCTTC
CSTSRELPLSSYNEQFF
>TRBV28|many|TRBJ1-2|-
TGTGCCAGCAGTTTAGGAGGCAGCGCAATTTATGGCTACACCTTC
CASSLGGSAIYGYTF
>TRBV5-6|many|TRBJ2-1|-
TGTGCCAGCAGCACAATATTTGGACAGTACAATGAGCAGTTCTTC
CASSTIFGQYNEQFF
>TRBV19|many|TRBJ1-4|-
TGTGCCAGTATGGGGATGGGCGAAAAACTGTTTTTT
CASMGMGEKLFF
>TRBV6-1|few|TRBJ1-2|-
TGTGCCAGCAACCCAGGGACGTCGGGCTATGGCTACACCTTC
CASNPGTSGYGYTF
>TRBV7-9|many|TRBJ2-7|-
TGTGCCAGCACCCCTTGGGGGACCGACAACTACGAGCAGTACTTC
CASTPWGTDNYEQYF
>TRBV6-1|few|TRBJ2-7|-
TGTGCCAGCAGTCGCGACCTCCGAGGCTCCTACGAGCAGTACTTC
CASSRDLRGSYEQYF
>TRBV4-2|many|TRBJ1-2|-
TGTGCCAGCAGCCAAGAACGAGCCGCCGATGGCTACACCTTC
CASSQERAADGYTF
>TRBV19|-|TRBJ2-2|TRBD1
TGTGCCAGTAGTATTCCATCGACAGGGGCCACCGGTGAGCTGTTTTTT
CASSIPSTGATGELFF
>TRBV6-4|-|TRBJ2-3|-
TGTGCCAGCACTCAACGGGCGGGCAGCACAGATACGCAGTATTTT
CASTQRAGSTDTQYF
>TRBV11-2|-|TRBJ2-1|-
TGTGCCAGCAGCTTAAACCCCCGGGGGAATGAGCAGTTCTTC
CASSLNPRGNEQFF
>TRBV7-8|-|TRBJ2-1|-
TGTGCCAGCAGCCATAGGTACAATGAGCAGTTCTTC
CASSHRYNEQFF
>TRBV7-9|many|TRBJ2-1|-
TGTGCCAGCAGCCGACAGGTCAATGAGCAGTTCTTC
CASSRQVNEQFF
>TRBV11-2|-|TRBJ1-6|-
TGTGCCAGCAGCTTAGATTTGCCGGGGCTCCCCCTCGGGTCCCTCCACTTT
CASSLDLPGLPLGSLHF
>TRBV6-1|few|TRBJ1-2|-
TGTGCCAGCAGTCGCTCATCCCAGGGTAACTATGGCTATACCTTC
CASSRSSQGNYGYTF
>TRBV6-5|-|TRBJ2-3|-
TGTGCCAGCAGTTACGTCGGGGGTGCCACAGATACGCAGTATTTT
CASSYVGGATDTQYF
>TRBV6-5|-|TRBJ2-5|-
TGTGCCAGCTTAACAGGGTACCAAGAGACCCAGTACTTC
CASLTGYQETQYF
>TRBV7-2|-|TRBJ2-7|TRBD2
TGTGCCAGCAGCTCTTATGGTAGCGGGAAAAACGAGCAGTACTTC
CASSSYGSGKNEQYF
>TRBV7-2|many|TRBJ1-5|-
TGTGCCAGCAGCGTTGACACCAGCAATCAGCCCCAGCATTTT
CASSVDTSNQPQHF